This T cell receptor (beta chain) appears in the sequencing data of a study of OX40 agonist ivuxolimab in advanced cancers. Study-level points and caveats: Antigen specificity remained undetermined for the expanded peripheral T cells.

This CDR3 comprises 13 residues. Germline V gene lookup returns CDR1 GTSNPN and CDR2 SVGIG (reference sequence). The trim removed 5 bases at V and 3 bases at J, leaving 4 bases unmatched. Method: immunoSEQ multiplex PCR; TCRdb's copy keeps in-frame clones and lacks some. The sample consists of fewer than 35,000 clones, around nine tenths of them appearing once. Comment on this clone: Antigen unknown.

Sequencing was performed on CD4+ or CD8+ T cells sorted from blood, taken in a trial of the OX40 agonist ivuxolimab. The chain links TRBV30 to TRBJ2-7; 10 positions agree with TRBD1. The origin of this receptor is an adult with an advanced solid tumor such as melanoma, head and neck, liver or kidney cancer. The CDR3 loop reads CAWETGGNYEQYF. CDR3 DNA: TGTGCCTGGGAGACAGGGGGCAACTACGAGCAGTACTTC.